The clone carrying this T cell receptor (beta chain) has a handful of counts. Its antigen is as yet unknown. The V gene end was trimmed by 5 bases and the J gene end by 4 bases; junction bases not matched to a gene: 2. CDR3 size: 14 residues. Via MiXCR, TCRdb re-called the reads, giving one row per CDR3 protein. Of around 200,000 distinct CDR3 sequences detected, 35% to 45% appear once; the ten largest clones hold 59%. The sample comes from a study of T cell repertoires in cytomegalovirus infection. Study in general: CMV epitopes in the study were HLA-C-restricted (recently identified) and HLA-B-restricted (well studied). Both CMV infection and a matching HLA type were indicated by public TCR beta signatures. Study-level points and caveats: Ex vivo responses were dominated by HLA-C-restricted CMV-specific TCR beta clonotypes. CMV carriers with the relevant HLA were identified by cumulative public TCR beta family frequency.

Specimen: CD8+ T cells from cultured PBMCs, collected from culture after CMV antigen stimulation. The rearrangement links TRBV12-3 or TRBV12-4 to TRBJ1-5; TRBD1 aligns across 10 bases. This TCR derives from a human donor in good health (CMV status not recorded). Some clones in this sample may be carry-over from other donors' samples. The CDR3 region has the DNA TGTGCCAGCAGTAAGGGACAGGGGAATCAGCCCCAGCATTTT. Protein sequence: CASSKGQGNQPQHF.